Below are 6 T cell receptor beta chains sequenced from a single sample in a study of CD8 T cells in ankylosing spondylitis (dated by TCRdb to the late 2010s). The study at large found these results: Blood from ankylosing spondylitis patients appeared to be characterized by a TCR beta motif made up of about 8 highly homologous amino acid variants.

Library prep was done by 5' RACE. The sample was run on an Illumina HiSeq 2500. TCRdb handled the public reads itself, with Q25 trimming in fastp and clone calling in MiXCR, and kept productive beta chains. Rows matching on CDR3 protein sequence are summarized as one entry with the most common DNA and genes. The sample records over 700,000 distinct CDR3 sequences, 15% to 20% of which are singletons. The ten largest clones take up 15% to 20% of the sample. The antigens for these receptors are not known. The specimen sequenced was blood, either unsorted or a sorted T cell fraction (not recorded which). The receptors were sampled from a male donor with ankylosing spondylitis.

There are a few counts of this clonotype. The chain is built from TRBV28 and TRBJ1-2, with TRBD1 matching 8 bases. Germline loops: CDR1 MDHEN, CDR2 SYDVKM. J was trimmed by 10 bases and V by 4 bases; bases with no gene match: 11. The CDR3 is 14 amino acids. Written as DNA, the CDR3 is TGTGCCAGCAGTTCTCTGGGTCAGGGGGCTCCCTACACCTTC. Translated, it gives CASSSLGQGAPYTF.

This chain links TRBV20-1 with TRBJ2-2, with 9 positions matching TRBD2. CDR1 is DFQATT, CDR2 SNEGSKA, per germline (reference sequence). V dropped 0 bases and J dropped 3; count of bases not matched to a gene: 5. This CDR3 has 16 amino acids. DNA for the CDR3: TGCAGTGCTAGAGATGACCCTAGCGGGGACACCGGGGAGCTGTTTTTT. It translates to CSARDDPSGDTGELFF.

The V call is TRBV25-1, the J call TRBJ1-2, with unresolved D. Germline V gives CDR1 MGHDK, CDR2 SYGVNS. With 3 bases removed from V and 7 bases from J, the gap between germline ends came to 6 bases. The CDR3 consists of 11 residues. CDR3 loop: CASSDGFGYTF. The CDR3, as DNA: TGTGCCAGCAGTGACGGTTTTGGCTACACCTTC.

The table lists this clonotype with a few counts. Written as DNA, the CDR3 is TGTGCCAGCAGTACACGAGCGGGAGGTTATACCGGGGAGCTGTTTTTT. Protein sequence: CASSTRAGGYTGELFF. The chain couples TRBV6-5 to TRBJ2-2; TRBD2 matches 9 bases. The length of the CDR3 is 16 residues. CDR1 is MNHEY, CDR2 SVGAGI, per germline. Germline trimming cut 5 bases from V and 5 bases from J; bases unmatched to any gene: 9.

There are a few counts of this clonotype. The chain's CDR3 is CASSLFGQGAYNEQFF. CDR3 bases: TGTGCCAGCAGTTTATTTGGACAGGGGGCCTACAATGAGCAGTTCTTC. The rearrangement uses TRBV27 and TRBJ2-1; 10 nucleotides match TRBD1. The germline CDR1 and CDR2 sequences are MNHEY and SMNVEV (reference sequence). The CDR3 is 16 residues long. V trimming: 1 base; J trimming: 2 bases; junction bases outside the gene matches: 2.

This clonotype was seen a handful of times. V gene TRBV29-1 combines with J gene TRBJ2-7; the match to TRBD1 covers 9 bases. CDR1 SQVTM and CDR2 ANQGSEA come from the germline V gene. CDR3 length equals 14 residues. V gave up 5 bases and J gave up 0 bases; unmatched junction bases: 5. CDR3 loop: CSVRGTGNSYEQYF. Written as DNA, the CDR3 is TGCAGCGTTAGGGGGACAGGGAACTCCTACGAGCAGTACTTC.